This T cell receptor beta chain was sequenced during a study of graft-versus-host responses after intestinal transplantation (dated by TCRdb to 2020 to 2022). General notes on the study: Multivisceral, liver-intestinal, or isolated intestinal transplants were received by the recipients. All recipients received anti-thymocyte globulin induction followed by maintenance tacrolimus and steroids for about three years. Graft-versus-host and host-versus-graft alloreactive T cell clones were tracked in the graft, circulation and bone marrow after intestinal transplantation using bulk TCR-beta CDR3 sequencing. Alloreactive clones were identified by sequencing pre-transplant mixed lymphocyte reaction products and comparing them with unstimulated pre-transplant donor and recipient T cells. The cohort enrolled 24 intestinal transplant recipients, one of whom was a retransplant, and a few patients without pretransplant specimens were excluded. A peak of at least 4% donor T cells among recipient peripheral blood mononuclear cells was the definition used for donor T cell macrochimerism. Rather than going through the commercial service, samples from a few later patients were sequenced in-house on an Illumina MiSeq and processed with MiXCR. The study at large found these results: In the allografts of patients with donor T cell macrochimerism, GvH to HvG T cell clonal ratios were high. Early after transplant, peak levels of circulating GvH clones were found to be associated with declines in HvG clones. The relatively low number and heterogeneity of intestinal transplant patients limited the conclusions. GvH clones were detected in recipient bone marrow, and some appeared earlier in ileal mucosa or blood, consistent with an intestinal mucosal origin.

The time point label here, explained by the study, means: postoperative day 105 after intestinal transplantation (dayNNNN = postoperative day). In the first month after transplant, blood samples were collected up to 4 times, and after that at least monthly when available. There are a few counts of this clone. What this receptor recognizes is not known. The input lacks base qualities; no much larger clone sits a single base away. The CDR1 and CDR2 encoded by the germline V gene are MGHRA and YSYEKL. V sheds 4 bases and J sheds 2 bases, leaving 9 bases between their ends. From its cysteine to its phenylalanine, the CDR3 spans 13 amino acids. Only the CDR3 region is kept as DNA, spanning 39 bases read in frame from base 1. Library preparation employed the immunoSEQ multiplex PCR assay. For most patients, high-throughput TCR-beta CDR3 sequencing of genomic DNA was performed by Adaptive Biotechnologies. On the authors' methods: TCR sequencing data for over 15 patients were retrieved from Adaptive's ImmunoSEQ software; three other patients were processed with MiXCR and VDJtools. CDR3 nucleotide sequences shared between donor and recipient were removed because the origin of such sequences could not be assigned. To be classed as alloreactive, a clone needed at least 2-fold expansion over unstimulated cells and a minimum CFSE-low frequency of 0.002% (template counts) or 0.001% (read counts). Mappable clones were those detected in sequenced pre-transplant spleen, lymph node, or MLR CFSE-low populations of the donor or recipient. Cumulative frequency of alloreactive clones was calculated as a percentage of all sequences weighted by copy number. Here the immuneACCESS table is served through TCRdb, limited to in-frame sequences with V and J called. Missing clones are a known gap in these copies; in checked studies unresolved V genes cover under half, and the rest lacks a known reason. V, J and clone size are those of that table, while D and trimming were read from the DNA. This sample comprises approximately 10,000 clones, just over 90% of them detected only once. 3% to 4% of the sample belongs to the ten largest clones.

The sample here was PBMCs, taken 105 days after intestinal transplantation. The TCR comes from a human patient who received an intestinal transplant, so some T cells may come from the graft donor. Rearrangement joined TRBV4-1 to TRBJ2-7; TRBD2 is possibly the D segment (5 matching bases). The DNA is as follows: TGCGCCAGCAGCCCGACTAACACCTACGAGCAGTACTTC. The resulting protein is CASSPTNTYEQYF.